The next 5 T cell receptor beta chains were all read from a single sample in a study of blood T cell repertoires in COVID-19. Sequenced by immunoSEQ multiplex PCR; TCRdb stores in-frame clones only, minus some. This sample carries about 90,000 clones, 80% to 90% of them seen once, and the ten largest clones take less than 15%. The sample consisted of peripheral blood. The receptors come from a human donor in a cohort sampled during active COVID-19.

V is TRBV25-1 and J is TRBJ1-2; 8 nucleotides match TRBD1. Germline V gene data show CDR1 as MGHDK and CDR2 as SYGVNS. The CDR3 spans 15 residues. Germline trimming cut 4 bases from V and 6 bases from J; bases unmatched to any gene: 10. CDR3 protein: CASSGQDREGNGYTF. CDR3 bases: TGTGCCAGCAGTGGACAGGACAGGGAGGGTAATGGCTACACCTTC.

The gene calls are TRBV14 and TRBJ2-7; 7 bases match TRBD1. The ends lost 1 base at V and 1 base at J; junction bases unmatched: 4. CDR1 SGHDN and CDR2 FVKESK come from the germline V gene. The CDR3 length is 15 residues. CDR3 residues: CASSQADRASYEQYF. DNA of the CDR3: TGTGCCAGCAGCCAAGCTGACAGGGCATCCTACGAGCAGTACTTC.

The chain joins TRBV2 to TRBJ2-7; 10 bases line up with TRBD1. Trimming cost V 6 bases and J 4 bases; bases outside gene matches: 9. Germline V gives CDR1 SNHLY, CDR2 FYNNEI. The CDR3 totals 15 residues. In nucleotides, the CDR3 is TGTGCCAGCAGGGCCGGGACAGGGGACACGTACGAGCAGTACTTC. Translated, it gives CASRAGTGDTYEQYF.

This clone was seen just once. This rearrangement joins TRBV7-8 to TRBJ1-2; 8 bases align to TRBD1. V was clipped by 2 bases and J by 2 bases; unmatched bases: 13. CDR1 is SGHVS and CDR2 is FQNEAQ in the germline V gene. The CDR3 has 18 residues. CDR3 sequence: CASSLKVWSGGTNYGYTF. DNA for the CDR3: TGTGCCAGCAGCTTAAAGGTTTGGTCAGGGGGCACAAACTATGGCTACACCTTC.

The J gene is TRBJ2-3, the V gene TRBV15; 9 bases are a match to TRBD1. The CDR3 loop spans 16 amino acids. Losses at the gene ends were 0 bases for V and 5 bases for J; bases not matched to a gene: 6. CDR1 LNHNV and CDR2 YYDKDF come from the germline V gene (reference sequence). CDR3 protein: CATSRDRGQGRDTQYF. The CDR3 DNA sequence: TGTGCCACCAGCAGAGATAGAGGACAGGGGAGAGATACGCAGTATTTT.